This T cell receptor beta chain came from a study of T cells in Graves' hyperthyroidism and ophthalmopathy. Study results and limitations: Appearing also in blood were most of the thyroid clonotypes expanded above 0.001.

In its sample, this clonotype was seen many times. What it binds is unknown. TCR beta CDR3 regions were amplified from RNA transcripts. During a first-round RT-PCR of the TCR CDR3, the HTBI primer set was used. TCRdb analysed the multiplex PCR reads with MiXCR anew, one entry per CDR3 protein. The profile covers 470,000 or so distinct CDR3 sequences, with more than 20% appearing a single time and around 27% taken by the ten largest. Patients aged 18 to 65 with hyperthyroidism were newly diagnosed, with duration under 2 months. V was pared by 10 bases and J by 4 bases, with 19 bases of the junction left unmatched. This CDR3 has 16 amino acids. Germline CDR1 ENHRY, CDR2 SYGVKD.

This sequence joins TRBV10-3 and TRBJ2-7, with TRBD2 identical over 7 bases. The receptor was derived from a man younger than 35 with Graves' hyperthyroidism. Sequences were obtained from blood. The CDR3 here is CATGSGDSGWEYEQYF. Here the CDR3 DNA reads TGTGCCACCGGGTCCGGAGATAGCGGGTGGGAGTACGAGCAGTACTTC.